The 26 T cell receptor beta chains reported below all come from one sample, sequenced in a study of metastatic and nonmetastatic thyroid tumors. MiXCR was used by TCRdb to re-call the PCR reads. This sample has just over 15,000 clones, with about 35% found just once. No treatment of any kind had been given to any patient before thyroid surgery. The material sequenced was tumor tissue. The receptors were sampled from a male donor with papillary thyroid cancer or a benign thyroid nodule (not recorded which). Some clones in this sample may be carry-over from other donors' samples.

This clone was recorded a few times. The rearrangement links TRBV6-1 to TRBJ1-1, with D possibly matching TRBD1 (6 bases). This CDR3 is built from 12 residues. V was trimmed by 6 bases and J by 11 bases, leaving 16 bases between them. The germline V gene encodes CDR1 MNHNS and CDR2 SASEGT. In DNA, the CDR3 is TGTGCCAGCAGCGGTCAGGGGTGGGCTGCTTTCTTT. Protein: CASSGQGWAAFF.

The chain uses TRBV11-2 and TRBJ2-7, with D possibly TRBD2 on 6 matching bases. Germline assignment: CDR1 SGHAT and CDR2 FQNNGV. Trimming stripped 8 bases from V and 0 bases from J, with 23 bases between. There are 17 residues in the CDR3. The CDR3 loop is CASGVGTRASDSYEQYF. The CDR3 nucleotides read TGTGCCAGCGGCGTGGGAACGCGGGCTAGCGACTCCTACGAGCAGTACTTC.

There are many counts of this clone. CDR3 loop: CASSLERWTGEGYTF. CDR3 coding DNA: TGTGCCAGCAGCTTGGAAAGGTGGACAGGGGAAGGCTACACCTTC. The chain joins TRBV5-4 to TRBJ1-2; 9 bases agree with TRBD1. J gave up 8 bases and V 0 bases, and 8 bases lay outside the gene matches. This CDR3 contains 15 residues. Germline values: CDR1 SGHNT, CDR2 YYREEE (reference sequence).

This clone was recorded at least ten times. This chain joins TRBV6-5 and TRBJ1-5, with 9 bases that match TRBD1. The CDR3 spans 17 residues. The V segment lost 6 bases and the J segment 0 bases; nucleotides outside the gene matches: 9. Germline V gives CDR1 MNHEY, CDR2 SVGAGI. The CDR3 region is CASRRQGGGSSNQPQHF. The CDR3 nucleotides are TGTGCCAGCAGAAGACAGGGGGGGGGTTCTAGCAATCAGCCCCAGCATTTT.

About this clone itself: A junction end diverges from the germline sequence, so it may reflect a read error. J is TRBJ2-1 and V is TRBV5-1, with 7 bases fitting TRBD1. Germline V lookup: CDR1 SGHRS, CDR2 YFSETQ. CDR3 length equals 15 residues. The CDR3 reads CASSRYRGLYNGQFF. CDR3 nucleotides: TGCGCCAGCAGCCGTTACAGGGGTCTCTACAATGGGCAGTTCTTC.

For this clone: This may be a read error: a much more frequent sequence differs by one nucleotide. In DNA, the CDR3 is TGTGCCAGCAGCCAAGCAAGGGGGGGAGGGACTGAAGCTTTCTTT. It codes for CASSQARGGGTEAFF. V and J are TRBV14 and TRBJ1-1; tentative D call: TRBD1 (6 bases). Trimming left V 1 base short and J 5 bases short, with 14 bases between. Germline CDR1 SGHDN, CDR2 FVKESK. This CDR3 spans 15 amino acids.

The genes are TRBV3-1 and TRBJ2-7; TRBD1 matches 9 bases. V lost 4 bases, J lost 4 bases, and 2 bases stayed unmatched. CDR1 and CDR2 from the germline V gene are LGHDT and YNNKEL (reference sequence). The CDR3 covers 13 residues. CDR3 amino acids: CASSLTGGYEQYF. In DNA form, the CDR3 reads TGTGCCAGCAGCCTGACAGGGGGGTACGAGCAGTACTTC.

The chain employs TRBV12-3 or TRBV12-4 and TRBJ2-7, with D uncertain. The V and J ends lost 3 bases and 3 bases respectively, with 9 bases between them. The CDR3 totals 13 residues. CDR3 amino acids: CASSLARNYEQYF. The CDR3 nucleotides read TGTGCCAGCAGTTTGGCCAGGAACTACGAGCAGTACTTC.

This clone was observed a handful of times. CDR3 nucleotide sequence: TGTGCCACTACGGGACAGGGATACGAGCAGTACTTC. Protein sequence: CATTGQGYEQYF. The chain carries TRBV6-1 and TRBJ2-7; 9 positions match TRBD1. This CDR3 is 12 amino acids long. Germline CDR1 is MNHNS and CDR2 is SASEGT. V trimming: 10 bases; J trimming: 4 bases; junction bases outside the gene matches: 5.

V usage is TRBV12-5 and J usage is TRBJ2-1, with 8 bases identical to TRBD1. The CDR3 runs 18 residues. Trimming at V came to 2 bases and at J to 5 bases, leaving 14 bases not matched to a gene. The germline V gene has CDR1 LGHNT and CDR2 FRNRAP. CDR3 residues: CASGLFLTGVGDHNEQFF. In nucleotides, the CDR3 is TGTGCTAGTGGTTTGTTTTTGACAGGGGTTGGAGATCACAATGAGCAGTTCTTC.

The chain carries TRBV15 and TRBJ1-2, with D possibly TRBD1 on 6 matching bases. CDR3 length: 15 amino acids. CDR1 and CDR2 from the germline V gene are LNHNV and YYDKDF (reference sequence). V dropped 5 bases and J dropped 5 bases, with 18 bases sitting between them. The CDR3 reads CATSHEGGRGYGYTF. In DNA form, the CDR3 reads TGTGCCACCAGCCACGAGGGGGGGCGCGGGTATGGCTACACCTTC.

This clone was observed a handful of times. The V gene is TRBV28, the J gene TRBJ1-3; TRBD1 might be the D (6 bases). V lost 6 bases and J lost 1, with 16 bases in between. The germline V gene encodes CDR1 MDHEN and CDR2 SYDVKM. This CDR3 has 16 amino acids. CDR3 sequence: CASSRYREFSGNTIYF. The DNA of the CDR3 is TGTGCCAGCAGCCGGTACAGGGAATTTTCTGGAAACACCATATATTTT.

There are many counts of this clone. The V call is TRBV4-1, the J call TRBJ2-3, with 7 bases that match TRBD2. After removal of 1 base from V and 6 bases from J, the junction contained 7 bases not matched to a gene. Per the germline V gene, CDR1 is MGHRA and CDR2 is YSYEKL. The CDR3 sequence is 15 residues long. CDR3 DNA sequence: TGCGCCAGCAGCCAAGCGCCTAGCGGTTCGGATACGCAGTATTTT. The encoded protein is CASSQAPSGSDTQYF.

The rearrangement uses TRBV9 and TRBJ2-7; TRBD1 or TRBD2 may be the D gene (5 bases each). CDR1 and CDR2 from the germline V gene are SGDLS and YYNGEE. Trimming removed 2 bases at V and 5 bases at J, with 17 bases between. The CDR3 totals 15 residues. The CDR3 region is CASSVLPGPPDEQYF. CDR3 bases: TGTGCCAGCAGCGTCCTTCCGGGACCCCCGGACGAGCAGTACTTC.

This rearrangement joins TRBV18 to TRBJ1-2; D perhaps matches TRBD1 (5 bases). The germline gives CDR1 KGHSH, CDR2 LQKENI. This CDR3 spans 14 amino acids. V dropped 2 bases and J dropped 1 base, with 8 bases sitting between them. The CDR3: CASSPDRNNYGYTF. The DNA of the CDR3 is TGTGCCAGCTCACCAGACAGAAATAACTATGGCTACACCTTC.

This clone has more than one count but fewer than ten. J is TRBJ1-2 and V is TRBV24-1, with D tentatively TRBD1 (6 bases). The CDR3 is made up of 12 amino acids. CDR1 is KGHDR and CDR2 is SFDVKD in the germline V gene. Trimming shortened V by 5 bases and J by 6 bases, and 9 bases separated the two germline ends. The CDR3, as DNA: TGTGCCACCAGTGCGGGGGGCGATGGCTACACCTTC. This codes for CATSAGGDGYTF.

This clone came up many times. This rearrangement joins TRBV20-1 to TRBJ2-7; D unresolved. The CDR3 has 14 residues. Germline lookup yields CDR1 DFQATT and CDR2 SNEGSKA (reference sequence). V gave up 4 bases and J gave up 4 bases, with 17 bases separating them. In DNA, the CDR3 is TGCAGTGCTACAGTCCTCACTCTCGGTTACGAGCAGTACTTC. Protein sequence: CSATVLTLGYEQYF.

This rearrangement joins TRBV20-1 to TRBJ2-5; 8 nucleotides align to TRBD1. The J call may be faulty, since TRBJ2-1 better matches the DNA end. CDR3 length: 15 amino acids. Germline loops: CDR1 DFQATT, CDR2 SNEGSKA (reference sequence). The CDR3 sequence: CSANVRGRFQETQFF. DNA for the CDR3: TGCAGTGCGAATGTCAGGGGGCGATTCCAAGAGACCCAGTTCTTC.

The rearrangement links TRBV11-2 to TRBJ1-1; D possibly corresponds to TRBD1 (5 bases). Germline CDR1 SGHAT, CDR2 FQNNGV. V was trimmed by 3 bases and J by 3 bases, leaving 8 bases between them. CDR3 length equals 13 residues. The CDR3 here is CASSFTTDTEAFF. CDR3 in DNA: TGTGCCAGCAGCTTTACGACAGACACTGAAGCTTTCTTT. Supplemented by reference TRBV11-2 and TRBJ1-1, the full variable domain reads EAGVAQSPRYKIIEKRQSVAFWCNPISGHATLYWYQQILGQGPKLLIQFQNNGVVDDSQLPKDRFSAERLKGVDSTLKIQPAKLEDSAVYLCASSFTTDTEAFFGQGTRLTVV.

Of note for this clone: At one end the junction does not follow the germline gene, possibly because of a read error. The chain links TRBV3-1 to TRBJ1-5; D remains unclear. Germline lookup yields CDR1 LGHDT and CDR2 YNNKEL (reference sequence). The CDR3 length is 15 residues. In nucleotides, the CDR3 is TGTGCCAACAGCCAAGGCCTCCCCAGCAATCAGCCCCAGCATTTT. This gives the protein CANSQGLPSNQPQHF. Full variable domain (missing parts from reference TRBV3-1 and TRBJ1-5): DTAVSQTPKYLVTQMGNDKSIKCEQNLGHDTMYWYKQDSKKFLKIMFSYNNKELIINETVPNRFSPKSPDKAHLNLHINSLELGDSAVYFCANSQGLPSNQPQHFGDGTRLSIL.

The chain carries TRBV24-1 and TRBJ2-3, with TRBD1 matching 7 bases. V was clipped by 3 bases and J by 4 bases; unmatched bases: 3. The CDR3 consists of 14 residues. Germline V lookup: CDR1 KGHDR, CDR2 SFDVKD. The chain's CDR3 is CATSDATGADTQYF. DNA for the CDR3: TGTGCCACCAGTGATGCAACAGGGGCAGATACGCAGTATTTT.

The chain combines TRBV2 with TRBJ1-1; D possibly corresponds to TRBD1 (5 bases). This CDR3 spans 13 amino acids. Germline loops: CDR1 SNHLY, CDR2 FYNNEI. V lost 5 bases to trimming and J lost 1 base, with 8 bases between them. The CDR3 loop reads CASSSQANTEAFF. The CDR3 bases are TGTGCCAGCAGTTCACAGGCGAACACTGAAGCTTTCTTT.

At least ten counts were recorded for this clone. The chain couples TRBV6-5 to TRBJ2-5; 10 bases line up with TRBD1. CDR1 and CDR2 from the germline V gene are MNHEY and SVGAGI. The CDR3 extends over 16 amino acids. J was trimmed by 5 bases and V by 2 bases; bases with no gene match: 8. The CDR3: CASSYRTGGMGETQYF. For the CDR3, the DNA is TGTGCCAGCAGTTACCGGACAGGGGGAATGGGGGAGACCCAGTACTTC.

In regard to this clone: The germline gene is not matched at one end of the junction; a read error may be the cause. The chain has TRBV4-1 and TRBJ1-2, with D possibly matching TRBD1 (6 bases). CDR1 and CDR2 (germline): MGHRA, YSYEKL. This CDR3 is 12 amino acids long. The CDR3 loop is CASSQPAGVGSF. The CDR3 DNA is TGCGCCAGCAGCCAACCCGCAGGGGTTGGGTCCTTC.

This clone appeared many times. This chain joins TRBV25-1 and TRBJ2-2; TRBD1 agrees at 8 bases. Germline V gene sequence: CDR1 MGHDK, CDR2 SYGVNS. V lost 2 bases, J lost 6 bases, and 5 bases stayed unmatched. The CDR3 sequence is 15 residues long. In DNA, the CDR3 is TGTGCCAGCAGTGAACCGGACAGGGTAGCCGGGGAGCTGTTTTTT. Amino acid sequence: CASSEPDRVAGELFF.

The chain couples TRBV19 to TRBJ2-1; 7 bases match TRBD2. V trimming: 3 bases; J trimming: 2 bases; junction bases outside the gene matches: 4. The germline gives CDR1 LNHDA, CDR2 SQIVND (reference sequence). The CDR3 has 15 residues. The CDR3 DNA follows: TGTGCCAGTAGTATGGCGCTAGCGGCCTACAATGAGCAGTTCTTC. It is translated as CASSMALAAYNEQFF.